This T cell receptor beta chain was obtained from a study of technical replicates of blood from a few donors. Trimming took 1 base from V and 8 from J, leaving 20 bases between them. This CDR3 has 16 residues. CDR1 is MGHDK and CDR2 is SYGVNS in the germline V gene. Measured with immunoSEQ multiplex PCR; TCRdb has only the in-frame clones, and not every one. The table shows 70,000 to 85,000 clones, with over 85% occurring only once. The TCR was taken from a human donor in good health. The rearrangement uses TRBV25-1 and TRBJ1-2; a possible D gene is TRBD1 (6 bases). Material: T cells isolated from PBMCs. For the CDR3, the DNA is TGTGCCAGCAGTGAATTTAGCGGGGGGGCAGGAGGAGGCTACACCTTC. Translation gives CASSEFSGGAGGGYTF.